These 19 T cell receptor beta chains came from one sample sequenced in a study of CD8 T cells in Susac syndrome. Reverse transcription used about 0.45 to 1 ug RNA and random hexamers. TCRdb re-analysed the immunoSEQ multiplex PCR reads in MiXCR, keeping a single row per CDR3 protein. The sample consists of roughly 110,000 distinct CDR3 sequences, around 94% of them appearing once. Sequenced: CD8+ T cells from PBMCs. These receptors came from a human donor with Susac syndrome.

The chain joins TRBV29-1 to TRBJ2-7, with a tentative D call TRBD2 (6 bases). CDR1 and CDR2 from the germline V gene are SQVTM and ANQGSEA. The V end lost 1 base, the J end lost 3 bases, and 16 bases lay between the germline ends. This CDR3 region has 15 residues. CDR3 sequence reads: CSVEGGDSFYYEQYF. The DNA of the CDR3 is TGCAGCGTTGAAGGGGGGGACTCCTTCTACTACGAGCAGTACTTC.

This rearrangement joins TRBV7-9 to TRBJ2-2; a weak D match, TRBD2 (6 bases). This CDR3 is built from 15 residues. CDR1 is SEHNR, CDR2 FQNEAQ, per germline (reference sequence). V was clipped by 5 bases and J by 6 bases, with 16 bases between them. CDR3 nucleotides: TGTGCCAGCAGCCCGGGGGACGTGGTCGCCGGGGAGCTGTTTTTT. This gives the protein CASSPGDVVAGELFF.

This chain joins TRBV7-6 and TRBJ2-1; D ambiguous. The length of the CDR3 is 14 residues. The germline V gene encodes CDR1 SGHVS and CDR2 FNYEAQ. V lost 1 base, J lost 3 bases, and 7 bases lay in between. CDR3 protein: CASSLGPIYNEQFF. CDR3 DNA: TGTGCCAGCAGCTTAGGGCCCATCTACAATGAGCAGTTCTTC.

CDR3 region: CATGGGQNQPQHF. CDR3 DNA: TGTGCCACTGGGGGGGGGCAAAATCAGCCCCAGCATTTT. This chain links TRBV6-5 with TRBJ1-5; D is perhaps TRBD1 (6 bases). CDR1 MNHEY and CDR2 SVGAGI come from the germline V gene. CDR3 length: 13 amino acids. The V gene lost 10 bases and the J gene lost 4 bases, with 14 bases spanning the gap.

The chain uses TRBV27 and TRBJ2-3, with a weak D call TRBD2 (5 bases). Trimming left V 0 bases short and J 1 base short, with 11 bases between. Germline V gene data show CDR1 as MNHEY and CDR2 as SMNVEV (reference sequence). This CDR3 comprises 16 residues. CDR3: CASSLSNRGRTDTQYF. CDR3 DNA: TGTGCCAGCAGTTTATCGAATCGCGGGCGCACAGATACGCAGTATTTT.

The chain couples TRBV7-3 to TRBJ2-1; 10 bases line up with TRBD2. The CDR3 is made up of 16 amino acids. Germline V gene data show CDR1 as SGHTA and CDR2 as FQGTGA. After removal of 1 base from V and 4 bases from J, the junction contained 4 bases not matched to a gene. CDR3 in amino acids: CASSLSPSGGYNEQFF. CDR3 sequence (DNA): TGTGCCAGCAGCTTAAGTCCTAGCGGGGGTTACAATGAGCAGTTCTTC.

The chain couples TRBV12-5 to TRBJ2-7, with 11 bases that match TRBD2. The CDR3 runs to 14 residues. J lost 0 bases, V lost 6 bases, and 1 base had no gene match. Per the germline V gene, CDR1 is LGHNT and CDR2 is FRNRAP. This CDR3 is CASGGTSGSYEQYF. CDR3 DNA sequence: TGTGCTAGTGGAGGGACTAGCGGCTCCTACGAGCAGTACTTC.

The chain is built from TRBV9 and TRBJ1-3; D uncertain. CDR3 length equals 15 residues. The germline gives CDR1 SGDLS, CDR2 YYNGEE. Trimming took 0 bases from V and 4 from J, leaving 11 bases between them. The CDR3 DNA reads TGTGCCAGCAGCGTAGATGGTACGCCCGGAAACACCATATATTTT. This encodes CASSVDGTPGNTIYF. The whole variable domain, filled in from reference TRBV9 and TRBJ1-3, reads DSGVTQTPKHLITATGQRVTLRCSPRSGDLSVYWYQQSLDQGLQFLIQYYNGEERAKGNILERFSAQQFPDLHSELNLSSLELGDSALYFCASSVDGTPGNTIYFGEGSWLTVV.

This clonotype was observed once. The V gene is TRBV20-1, the J gene TRBJ2-7, with TRBD1 as a possible D gene (6 bases). There are 16 residues in the CDR3. Trimming stripped 6 bases from V and 1 base from J, with 22 bases between. Germline V CDR1 and CDR2: DFQATT, SNEGSKA (reference sequence). CDR3 coding DNA: TGCAGTGCCTTAGCCCCCACAGGGCAGGGTTCCTACGAGCAGTACTTC. Translation gives CSALAPTGQGSYEQYF.

The chain has TRBV5-1 and TRBJ1-2; TRBD1 agrees at 9 bases. This CDR3 region has 14 residues. The V gene's germline CDR1 is SGHRS and CDR2 YFSETQ. Trimming at V came to 3 bases and at J to 2 bases, leaving 2 bases not matched to a gene. The CDR3 is CASSSTGGNYGYTF. CDR3 DNA: TGCGCCAGCAGCTCGACAGGGGGAAACTATGGCTACACCTTC.

The rearrangement uses TRBV7-2 and TRBJ2-2, with D unresolved. CDR3 size: 16 residues. The germline V gene encodes CDR1 SGHTA and CDR2 FQGNSA. V was shortened by 1 base and J by 6 bases, with 15 bases between the two germline ends. The CDR3 sequence: CASSLEFLGRSGELFF. The CDR3 DNA reads TGTGCCAGCAGCTTAGAGTTTTTAGGCCGGTCCGGGGAGCTGTTTTTT. Looking up the rest from reference TRBV7-2 and TRBJ2-2 gives the full variable domain: GAGVSQSPSNKVTEKGKDVELRCDPISGHTALYWYRQSLGQGLEFLIYFQGNSAPDKSGLPSDRFSAERTGGSVSTLTIQRTQQEDSAVYLCASSLEFLGRSGELFFGEGSRLTVL.

This chain uses TRBV29-1 with TRBJ1-1, with D hard to call. Germline V CDR1 and CDR2: SQVTM, ANQGSEA. The CDR3 runs to 13 residues. V was clipped by 3 bases and J by 1 base, with 9 bases between them. In nucleotides, the CDR3 is TGCAGCGTTGATACTTCCGAGAACACTGAAGCTTTCTTT. Residues: CSVDTSENTEAFF.

This chain uses TRBV14 with TRBJ1-1; 8 nucleotides match TRBD1. The junction had 5 bases not matched to a gene; V was cut back by 5 bases and J by 0 bases. This CDR3 is built from 15 residues. Looked up from germline, CDR1 is SGHDN and CDR2 is FVKESK. The CDR3 DNA reads as TGTGCCAGCAGCTATGGGACAGGCCTGAACACTGAAGCTTTCTTT. This translates into CASSYGTGLNTEAFF.

The chain has TRBV5-6 and TRBJ1-1; D remains ambiguous. The CDR3 totals 12 residues. From germline, CDR1 is SGHDT and CDR2 YYEEEE. Trimming pared 2 bases from V and 5 bases from J, leaving 7 bases between. DNA of the CDR3: TGTGCCAGCAGCTTCTCGGGGACTGAAGCTTTCTTT. Protein product: CASSFSGTEAFF.

This chain links TRBV20-1 with TRBJ2-7; no definite D call. Germline values: CDR1 DFQATT, CDR2 SNEGSKA (reference sequence). The CDR3 consists of 13 residues. Trimming stripped 0 bases from V and 2 bases from J, with 8 bases between. The CDR3 here is CSARDRNTYEQYF. DNA of the CDR3: TGCAGTGCTAGAGATCGTAACACCTACGAGCAGTACTTC.

The V gene is TRBV14, the J gene TRBJ1-1; no firm D call. The V end lost 1 base, the J end lost 1 base, and 13 bases lay between the germline ends. The CDR3 extends over 16 amino acids. Germline V gives CDR1 SGHDN, CDR2 FVKESK. The chain's CDR3 is CASSQGQASRNTEAFF. In DNA, the CDR3 is TGTGCCAGCAGCCAAGGTCAGGCCTCGAGGAACACTGAAGCTTTCTTT.

The count of this clonotype is one. The chain combines TRBV9 with TRBJ1-4, with 7 nucleotides matching TRBD1. J was trimmed by 4 bases and V by 4 bases; bases with no gene match: 4. This CDR3 has 14 amino acids. Per the germline V gene, CDR1 is SGDLS and CDR2 is YYNGEE. The CDR3 nucleotides are TGTGCCAGCAGCAGCGGACAGGTTAATGAAAAACTGTTTTTT. Amino acids: CASSSGQVNEKLFF.

V is TRBV6-4 and J is TRBJ2-3; TRBD2 might be the D (5 bases). The V end lost 1 base, the J end lost 6 bases, and 8 bases lay between the germline ends. The germline gives CDR1 MRHNA, CDR2 SNTAGT. The CDR3 runs 13 residues. The CDR3 bases are TGTGCCAGCAGTGACTACCAGCGGGATACGCAGTATTTT. It is translated as CASSDYQRDTQYF.

The gene calls are TRBV3-1 and TRBJ1-1; no clear D. The CDR3 extends over 14 amino acids. CDR1 and CDR2 (germline): LGHDT, YNNKEL (reference sequence). V was pared by 1 base and J by 10 bases, with 16 bases between. CDR3 nucleotides: TGTGCCAGCAGCCAAGGGGTCAGAGCTTCCGGAGCTTTCTTT. The encoded protein is CASSQGVRASGAFF.